The 7 T cell receptor beta chains listed next were all sequenced from one sample in a study of blood T cell repertoires in COVID-19. The data were produced by immunoSEQ multiplex PCR, yet TCRdb's version contains in-frame clones alone and is incomplete. The sample lists 140,000 to 150,000 clones; around 80% were seen once. The sequenced sample was peripheral blood. The receptors stem from a human donor in a cohort sampled during active COVID-19.

The chain combines TRBV11-2 with TRBJ2-7; D might be TRBD1 (6 bases). CDR1 is SGHAT and CDR2 is FQNNGV in the germline V gene. Trimming took off 3 bases at V and 6 bases at J, with 21 bases between the two ends. This CDR3 is 16 amino acids long. The CDR3 loop reads CASSFPGAILLSEQYF. CDR3 nucleotide sequence: TGTGCCAGCAGCTTCCCAGGGGCAATCCTCCTCTCCGAGCAGTACTTC. The full variable domain, with the rest looked up from reference TRBV11-2 and TRBJ2-7, is EAGVAQSPRYKIIEKRQSVAFWCNPISGHATLYWYQQILGQGPKLLIQFQNNGVVDDSQLPKDRFSAERLKGVDSTLKIQPAKLEDSAVYLCASSFPGAILLSEQYFGPGTRLTVT.

This clone has just a few counts. The rearrangement uses TRBV11-3 and TRBJ2-2, with D possibly matching TRBD2 (7 bases). V dropped 5 bases and J dropped 7 bases, with 17 bases sitting between them. Germline V gives CDR1 SGHNT, CDR2 YENEEA. The CDR3 loop spans 15 amino acids. The CDR3 spells CASSGGGGRHGELFF. The CDR3 nucleotides read TGTGCCAGCAGCGGGGGCGGGGGACGACACGGGGAGCTGTTTTTT.

This chain links TRBV7-2 with TRBJ1-1; the D gene is possibly TRBD1 (6 bases). V lost 1 base, J lost 6 bases, and 18 bases lay in between. CDR3 length: 16 residues. In germline, CDR1 is SGHTA, CDR2 FQGNSA. The CDR3 DNA sequence: TGTGCCAGCAGCTTAGAGGGGTCAGGGGTGAGCCCTGAAGCTTTCTTT. It yields the protein CASSLEGSGVSPEAFF.

V usage is TRBV30 and J usage is TRBJ1-6; 8 bases align to TRBD1. In germline, CDR1 is GTSNPN, CDR2 SVGIG (reference sequence). The CDR3 runs to 17 residues. The V and J ends lost 2 bases and 9 bases, in that order; junction bases with no gene match: 15. CDR3 bases: TGTGCCTGGAGTTCCACCTACGACAGGGGTGGGAGTTCACCCCTCCACTTT. Its protein product is CAWSSTYDRGGSSPLHF.

This rearrangement joins TRBV27 to TRBJ2-7; TRBD2 matches 9 bases. CDR1 MNHEY and CDR2 SMNVEV come from the germline V gene (reference sequence). V gave up 6 bases and J gave up 4 bases; unmatched junction bases: 4. The CDR3 sequence is 13 residues long. CDR3 coding DNA: TGTGCCAGCAGGCGGGAGGGGGAATACGAGCAGTACTTC. Its translation: CASRREGEYEQYF.

The V gene is TRBV12-5, the J gene TRBJ2-1; 10 bases line up with TRBD2. The length of the CDR3 is 14 residues. Germline V gives CDR1 LGHNT, CDR2 FRNRAP. The ends lost 7 bases at V and 10 bases at J; junction bases unmatched: 10. The CDR3 here is CASVASGGAGEQFF. CDR3 sequence (DNA): TGTGCTAGTGTAGCTAGCGGGGGCGCGGGGGAGCAGTTCTTC.

This clone was picked up one time. The chain has TRBV27 and TRBJ1-4; 8 bases align to TRBD1. J lost 7 bases, V lost 3 bases, and 4 bases had no gene match. Germline V CDR1 and CDR2: MNHEY, SMNVEV (reference sequence). There are 14 residues in the CDR3. The CDR3 DNA reads as TGTGCCAGCAGTTTCGGGACAGGCTTTGAAAAACTGTTTTTT. Protein sequence: CASSFGTGFEKLFF.